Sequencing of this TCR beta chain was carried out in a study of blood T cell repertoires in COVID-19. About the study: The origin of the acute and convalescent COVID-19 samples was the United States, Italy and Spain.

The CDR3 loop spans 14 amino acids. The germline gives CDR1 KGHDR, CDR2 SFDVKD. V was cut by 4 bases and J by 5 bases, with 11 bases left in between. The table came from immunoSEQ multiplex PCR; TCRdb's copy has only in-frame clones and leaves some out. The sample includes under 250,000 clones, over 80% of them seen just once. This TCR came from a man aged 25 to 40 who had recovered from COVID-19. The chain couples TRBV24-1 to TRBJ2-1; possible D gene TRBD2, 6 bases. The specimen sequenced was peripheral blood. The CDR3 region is CATSESGLHNEQFF. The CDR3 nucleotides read TGTGCCACCAGTGAGTCGGGACTTCACAATGAGCAGTTCTTC.